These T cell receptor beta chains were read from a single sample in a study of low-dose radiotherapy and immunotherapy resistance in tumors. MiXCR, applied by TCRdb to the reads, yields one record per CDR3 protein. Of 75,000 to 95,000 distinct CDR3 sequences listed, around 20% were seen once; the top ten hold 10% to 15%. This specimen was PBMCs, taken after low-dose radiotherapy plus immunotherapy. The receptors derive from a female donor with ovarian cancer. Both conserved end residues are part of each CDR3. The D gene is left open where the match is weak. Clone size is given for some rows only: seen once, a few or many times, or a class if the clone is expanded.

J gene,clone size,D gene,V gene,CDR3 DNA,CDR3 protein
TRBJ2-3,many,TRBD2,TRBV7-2,TGTGCCAGCAGCTTAGCCCGCTCGGTTAGCGGGGGGGTGACTTTT,CASSLARSVSGGVTF
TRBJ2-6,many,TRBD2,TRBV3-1,TGTGCCAGCAGCCATTCAAGCGGGAGGTTCTCTGGGGCCAACGTCCTGACTTTC,CASSHSSGRFSGANVLTF
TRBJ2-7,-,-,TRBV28,TGTGCCAGCAGACAGACTCTATTCTACGAGCAGTACTTC,CASRQTLFYEQYF
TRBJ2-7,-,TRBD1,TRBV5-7,TGTGCCAGCAGCCCCAGGACAGGGGTGACCTCCTACGAGCAGTACTTC,CASSPRTGVTSYEQYF
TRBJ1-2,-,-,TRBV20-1,TGCAGTGCTAACAGGGACCTGCGTGGCTACACCTTC,CSANRDLRGYTF
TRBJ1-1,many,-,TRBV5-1,TGCGCCAGCAGCTTGGGGGCAGAGAACACTGAAGCTTTCTTT,CASSLGAENTEAFF
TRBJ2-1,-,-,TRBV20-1,TGCAGTGCTAGAGATGGGGCTAGGGGGGACAATGAGCAGTTCTTC,CSARDGARGDNEQFF
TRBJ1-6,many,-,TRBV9,TGTGCCAGCAGCGTAGCTACAAGGGGCGATTCACCCCTCCACTTT,CASSVATRGDSPLHF
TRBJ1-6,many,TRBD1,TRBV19,TGTGCCAGTAGTTCTCGGACAGGCTGGAATTCACCCCTCCACTTT,CASSSRTGWNSPLHF
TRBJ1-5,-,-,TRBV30,TGTGCCTGGAGTGTACGAGGACCCAAAAATCAGCCCCAGCATTTT,CAWSVRGPKNQPQHF
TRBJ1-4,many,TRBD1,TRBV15,TGTGCCACCAGCAGAGATCGGGCCGGGACAGATAATGAAAAACTGTTTTTT,CATSRDRAGTDNEKLFF
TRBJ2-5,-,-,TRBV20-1,TGCAGTGCTCCCCGCGGGGAAACGTACCAAGAGACCCAGTACTTC,CSAPRGETYQETQYF
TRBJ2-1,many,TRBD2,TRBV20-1,TGCAGTGCTGCCCGGACTAGCGGGACCCTATACAATGAGCAGTTCTTC,CSAARTSGTLYNEQFF
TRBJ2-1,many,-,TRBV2,TGTGCCGGGGGTCAGGGAGCCTTATTCAATGAGCAGTTCTTC,CAGGQGALFNEQFF
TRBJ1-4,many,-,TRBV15,TGTGCCACCAGCCCCGACAGGACCTATAATGAAAAACTGTTTTTT,CATSPDRTYNEKLFF
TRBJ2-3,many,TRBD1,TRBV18,TGTGCCAGCCTCCGGGACAGGGCCCTCACAGATACGCAGTATTTT,CASLRDRALTDTQYF
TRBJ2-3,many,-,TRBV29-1,TGCAGCGCAAAGAGCACAGATACGCAGTATTTT,CSAKSTDTQYF
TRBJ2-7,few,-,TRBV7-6,TGTGCCAGCAGCCACGAGGCGGGCGGAGCCTACGAGCAGTACTTC,CASSHEAGGAYEQYF